One and the same sample provided the 8 T cell receptor beta chains below, sequenced in a study of blood T cell repertoires in COVID-19. Method: immunoSEQ multiplex PCR; TCRdb's copy keeps in-frame clones and lacks some. The profile shows a few hundred thousand clones, around four fifths of them singletons. The sequenced sample was peripheral blood. The receptor source for this set is a man between 60 and 75 years old with acute or convalescent COVID-19.

V usage is TRBV15 and J usage is TRBJ2-5; no definite D call. The V end was cut by 2 bases, the J end by 4 bases, with 11 bases between. Germline assignment: CDR1 LNHNV and CDR2 YYDKDF (reference sequence). The CDR3 is 14 residues long. DNA of the CDR3: TGTGCCACCAGCAGACCCTTTAGCCGAGAGACCCAGTACTTC. Translating it yields CATSRPFSRETQYF.

The V gene is TRBV27, the J gene TRBJ2-1, with 9 positions matching TRBD1. This CDR3 is built from 11 residues. The V gene end was trimmed by 5 bases and the J gene end by 13 bases; junction bases not matched to a gene: 3. CDR1 and CDR2 (germline): MNHEY, SMNVEV (reference sequence). CDR3 loop: CASSRGQGQFF. The DNA for the CDR3 is TGTGCCAGCAGTAGGGGACAGGGACAGTTCTTC.

The chain is built from TRBV5-1 and TRBJ1-2, with 7 bases matching TRBD1. Germline V gives CDR1 SGHRS, CDR2 YFSETQ. The CDR3 totals 13 residues. With V trimmed by 1 base and J by 5 bases, 2 bases remained unmatched. In DNA, the CDR3 is TGCGCCAGCAGCTTGACAGGGGATTATGGCTACACCTTC. Its protein product is CASSLTGDYGYTF.

The chain carries TRBV2 and TRBJ2-7, with D perhaps matching TRBD2 (7 bases). V shed 4 bases and J shed 7 bases, with 17 bases lying between them. Germline loops: CDR1 SNHLY, CDR2 FYNNEI. The CDR3 is made up of 14 amino acids. This CDR3 is CASSGGRESEEQYF. Here the CDR3 DNA reads TGTGCCAGCAGTGGGGGGCGGGAGTCCGAGGAGCAGTACTTC.

V usage is TRBV2 and J usage is TRBJ1-1; D unclear. The germline CDR1 and CDR2 sequences are SNHLY and FYNNEI. The CDR3 loop spans 12 amino acids. V lost 2 bases and J lost 4, with 5 bases in between. The CDR3 DNA is TGTGCCAGCAGTGAATCGGGCACTGAAGCTTTCTTT. It codes for CASSESGTEAFF.

Written as DNA, the CDR3 is TGTGCCAGCAGCCAAGGAGTAACTAGCGGGAGTCAGACCCAGTACTTC. Its translation is CASSQGVTSGSQTQYF. The chain recombines TRBV3-1 (or the pseudogene TRBV3-2) with TRBJ2-5, with 11 positions matching TRBD2. Trimming at V came to 1 base and at J to 6 bases, leaving 7 bases not matched to a gene. CDR3 length: 16 amino acids. Looked up from germline, CDR1 is LGHDT and CDR2 is YNNKEL (reference sequence).

The chain couples TRBV18 to TRBJ1-4; D possibly corresponds to TRBD1 (5 bases). The length of the CDR3 is 13 residues. From germline, CDR1 is KGHSH and CDR2 LQKENI. With 6 bases removed from V and 8 bases from J, the gap between germline ends came to 13 bases. The CDR3 DNA sequence: TGTGCCAGCTCCGGGACTCAGGAGGAAAAACTGTTTTTT. Its translation: CASSGTQEEKLFF. Complete variable domain (other parts from reference TRBV18 and TRBJ1-4): NAGVMQNPRHLVRRRGQEARLRCSPMKGHSHVYWYRQLPEEGLKFMVYLQKENIIDESGMPKERFSAEFPKEGPSILRIQQVVRGDSAAYFCASSGTQEEKLFFGSGTQLSVL.

This chain joins TRBV5-1 and TRBJ2-5, with D tentatively TRBD2 (5 bases). Trimming left V 0 bases short and J 2 bases short, with 8 bases between. Germline V gives CDR1 SGHRS, CDR2 YFSETQ. The CDR3 covers 14 residues. CDR3 sequence (DNA): TGCGCCAGCAGCTTGGGACTACTTCAAGAGACCCAGTACTTC. Translated: CASSLGLLQETQYF.